The 9 T cell receptor beta chains below were found in one sample sequenced in a study of cytomegalovirus exposure and HLA in healthy donors (dated by TCRdb to the late 2010s). Libraries were made using the immunoSEQ multiplex PCR assay. For the multiplex PCR, a mixture combining 60 forward primers for TCR Vbeta segments and 13 reverse primers for TCR Jbeta segments was used. TCRdb's version of the immuneACCESS table is confined to in-frame rearrangements and falls short of the full clone set. An unresolved V gene accounts for under half of the shortfall where checked; the remainder is of unknown origin. The sample's records list about 130,000 clones. Around 1.5% of the sample is taken by the ten largest. The specimen sequenced was PBMCs. The receptor set was obtained from a woman aged 40-49 years in good health and CMV-seronegative.

The chain recombines TRBV6-6 with TRBJ1-2; D not certain. Trimming took 5 bases from V and 2 from J, leaving 15 bases between them. The CDR3 consists of 15 residues. Germline V gives CDR1 MNHNY, CDR2 SVGAGI (reference sequence). CDR3 sequence: CASSPSGRRNYGYTF. CDR3 coding DNA: TGTGCCAGCAGTCCTTCCGGACGGAGGAACTATGGCTACACCTTC.

This sequence joins TRBV10-3 and TRBJ2-5; tentatively, D is TRBD2 (5 bases). CDR1 is ENHRY and CDR2 is SYGVKD in the germline V gene. The CDR3 has 13 amino acids. Deletions cut 10 bases from V and 4 bases from J, with 16 bases between. DNA for the CDR3: TGTGCCACTTACGAGGGAGTGGGAGAGACCCAGTACTTC. This gives the protein CATYEGVGETQYF.

The chain carries TRBV9 and TRBJ2-1, with 13 bases lining up with TRBD2. Per germline, CDR1 SGDLS and CDR2 YYNGEE. The CDR3 has 18 amino acids. J was trimmed by 5 bases and V by 0 bases; bases with no gene match: 8. The CDR3 sequence: CASSVALRTSGGHNEQFF. CDR3 sequence (DNA): TGTGCCAGCAGCGTAGCTTTAAGGACTAGCGGGGGACACAATGAGCAGTTCTTC.

This sequence joins TRBV5-1 and TRBJ2-3; D is possibly TRBD1 (6 bases). CDR1 SGHRS and CDR2 YFSETQ come from the germline V gene. Between the trimmed V and J ends, which lost 0 bases and 3 bases, there was a span of 11 bases. The CDR3 loop spans 15 amino acids. The CDR3 DNA is TGCGCCAGCAGCTTGGCCTCAAGGGGGACAGATACGCAGTATTTT. The encoded protein is CASSLASRGTDTQYF.

The V and J genes are TRBV28 and TRBJ1-4, with a possible D match to TRBD1 (5 bases). CDR3 length equals 14 residues. CDR1 MDHEN and CDR2 SYDVKM come from the germline V gene. The germline V and J ends were trimmed by 8 bases and 0 bases, with 10 bases remaining between them. The CDR3 DNA sequence: TGTGCCAGCCTCGACAGTGCAACTAATGAAAAACTGTTTTTT. Protein product: CASLDSATNEKLFF.

The V gene is TRBV28, the J gene TRBJ1-4; D is undetermined. Germline V gene data show CDR1 as MDHEN and CDR2 as SYDVKM. This CDR3 has 15 residues. V was cut by 3 bases and J by 5 bases, with 13 bases left in between. The CDR3 reads CASSLRRTGNEKLFF. CDR3 DNA sequence: TGTGCCAGCAGTTTGAGGAGAACCGGGAATGAAAAACTGTTTTTT.

This chain uses TRBV11-1 with TRBJ1-1, with D tentatively TRBD1 (5 bases). Germline CDR1 and CDR2: SGHAT and FQDESV (reference sequence). With 4 bases removed from V and 3 bases from J, the gap between germline ends came to 12 bases. This CDR3 has 14 residues. The CDR3 coding sequence is TGTGCCAGCAGCTCGCGCAGGGAGGACACTGAAGCTTTCTTT. Translated: CASSSRREDTEAFF.

The chain uses TRBV19 and TRBJ1-6; D gene uncertain. The germline V gene has CDR1 LNHDA and CDR2 SQIVND (reference sequence). CDR3 length: 13 residues. V shed 9 bases and J shed 4 bases, with 10 bases lying between them. The CDR3 sequence: CASSQVYNSPLHF. CDR3 in DNA: TGTGCCAGCTCCCAGGTGTATAATTCACCCCTCCACTTT.

V and J are TRBV6-5 and TRBJ1-1; D is perhaps TRBD1 (6 bases). Germline CDR1 MNHEY, CDR2 SVGAGI. V gave up 6 bases and J gave up 2 bases, with 13 bases separating them. CDR3 length equals 14 residues. CDR3 in DNA: TGTGCCAGCAGACCCGGGACATCTAACACTGAAGCTTTCTTT. It translates to CASRPGTSNTEAFF.